This paragraph reports one T cell receptor (beta chain). This clonotype was observed many times. Its antigen is unknown. No base-level quality is on record; no much larger clone is a single base apart. Libraries of naive CD8 T cells were built from anywhere between roughly 20,000 and 1,100,000 sorted cells, with 10%, 30% or 50% of the purified RNA used. Naive CD8 T cells, defined as CD8+CD4-CCR7+CD45RA+, were FACS-sorted into RLT Plus buffer on a BD FACSAria II. To test detection sensitivity, Jurkat RNA equivalent to nine to ten TCR copies was spiked into samples of roughly 17,000-1,000,000 naive CD8 T cells. Enrichment of CD8 T cells was done with RosetteSep CD8+ T Cell Enrichment Cocktail plus Ficoll-Paque, and ACK red cell lysis came afterward. This sample was taken from a study of molecular identifiers for immune sequencing clone quantification (dated by TCRdb to 2016 to 2019). Study-wide context: In a replicate experiment, RNA from roughly 18,000 or 92,000 naive CD8 T cells was split into five aliquots, four of which were sequenced. The study was a methods study using CD8 T cells to benchmark molecular-identifier clustering-based TCR repertoire sequencing (MIDCIRS) and TCR RNA copy counting. What the authors observed across the whole study: In CMV-specific effector cells, clones with more than 20 RNA copies contained over 98% of molecules, whereas in naive cells such clones contained under 1% of molecules. Identical TCR molecules sharing a barcode could cause highly expanded clone sizes to be underestimated. Naive libraries contained spiked-in Jurkat TCR RNA (approximately ten copies' worth), which is not part of the donor repertoire. Even against a background of about 960,000 naive CD8 T cells, spiked-in Jurkat TCR RNA amounting to a single cell's worth was reported to be detectable. When barcode sub-clustering was not used, chimeric consensus sequences inflated TCR diversity, with chimeras reaching as high as 47%. Modeling indicated approximately 3.2 TCR RNA copies recovered per cell, compared with about 10 by digital PCR, which implies a capture efficiency of 25% to 35%.

Via the germline V gene, CDR1 is SQVTM and CDR2 ANQGSEA. Deletion took 5 bases off V and 7 bases off J, with a span of 14 bases between the germline ends. There are 12 amino acids in the CDR3, from cysteine to phenylalanine inclusive. Of all the DNA, just the CDR3 is kept, 36 bases in frame from base 1. The library relied on PCR. For sequencing, an Illumina HiSeq 4000 was employed. Bulk TCR libraries were prepared as previously described, using TCR primers listed in Table S5. The Qiagen AllPrep DNA/RNA kit was used to purify total RNA. Before any analysis, reads coming from multiple sequencing runs of the same library were combined into one pool. The study's processing was this. Reads were retained only if their TCR constant sequence matched exactly, and those retained reads were trimmed to 150 nt and grouped according to their 12-nt molecular barcodes. Reads in each barcode group were sub-clustered using a 15% Levenshtein threshold, and a quality-weighted consensus sequence was built for each RNA molecule. Non-functional sequences were filtered out, along with any lower-count sequence sitting one edit away from another sequence. Based on fitting two negative binomial distributions, any barcode sub-cluster with under 20% of the maximum read count was discarded. Through fastp at Q25 and MiXCR, TCRdb rebuilt clones from the public reads, retaining in-frame beta chains. All rows with the same CDR3 protein become a single entry with the most common DNA and genes. These V and J calls rely on TCRdb rather than the paper's analysis. Here the sample has 600,000 to 650,000 distinct CDR3 sequences; 15% to 20% occur a single time. Approximately 0.9% of the sample is taken by the ten largest.

The TCR sequence derives from a human donor in good health. Some libraries in this study had Jurkat cell RNA spiked in. The V and J segments used are TRBV29-1 and TRBJ2-5, with a tentative D gene TRBD2 over 6 matching bases. The sample comprised naive CD8+ T cells from blood, with Jurkat cell RNA spiked in. The cell subset or site label on this specimen signifies: FACS-sorted CD8+CD4-CCR7+CD45RA+ naive T cells. The CDR3 here reads CSVWVRGLTQYF. The base sequence is TGCAGCGTTTGGGTCCGGGGACTGACCCAGTACTTC.